This T cell receptor beta chain is drawn from a study of early T cells in non-severe SARS-CoV-2 infection. MiXCR, run by TCRdb on the 5' RACE reads, gives a single entry per CDR3 protein. Counted here are under 90,000 distinct CDR3 sequences, around 15% occurring once; the ten biggest clones make up roughly 6%. Germline lookup yields CDR1 MDHEN and CDR2 SYDVKM. J lost 7 bases, V lost 7 bases, and 10 bases had no gene match. This CDR3 contains 15 residues. This clonotype has a single count. Sequenced material: whole blood. The gene calls are TRBV28 and TRBJ2-2; 9 bases map to TRBD1. The source is an adult who was a healthcare worker with PCR-confirmed SARS-CoV-2 infection or an uninfected control (not recorded which). The CDR3, as DNA: TGTGCCAGCAAGGGAACAGGGGGCCACATCGGGGAGCTGTTTTTT. Its protein is CASKGTGGHIGELFF.